The rows below give T cell receptor beta chains drawn from one sample of a study of control samples from healthy donors and cancer patients. Only in-frame clones appear in the TCRdb table, and some are missing; sequencing was by immunoSEQ multiplex PCR. The sample includes around 200,000 clones, 85% to 95% of them seen just once. The sequenced material came from blood. The source is a man younger than 35 in good health. Each CDR3 is given without its conserved first and last residue. Each record gives: J gene, V gene, CDR3 protein.

TRBJ2-1,TRBV9,ASSVEQTNYNEQF
TRBJ2-7,TRBV2,ASSEYGEQY
TRBJ2-2,TRBV11-3,ASSPTGAGELF
TRBJ2-3,TRBV18,ASSPPRGQGEDTQY
TRBJ2-6,TRBV5-5,ASSLGEGANVLT
TRBJ2-7,TRBV14,ASSHPPIPYEQY
TRBJ2-3,TRBV7-2,ASNFLWRSGEGADTQY
TRBJ1-2,TRBV9,ASSVGPGAGSYGYT
TRBJ2-2,TRBV28,ASTDRRNTGELF
TRBJ1-6,TRBV24-1,ATFPPPGANSPLH
TRBJ1-2,TRBV3-1/TRBV3-2,ASSHETGRNGYT
TRBJ2-3,TRBV9,ASSVDVEKTQY
TRBJ1-2,TRBV6-5,ASRARRDGYT
TRBJ2-1,TRBV6-5,ASSYSSGGGNEQF
TRBJ1-1,TRBV6-6,ASSSRGDTEAF
TRBJ1-4,TRBV3-1/TRBV3-2,ASSPTGGHEKLF
TRBJ2-7,TRBV5-1,ASRDLGEQY
TRBJ1-3,TRBV4-1,ASSPSSTGASGNTIY
TRBJ2-7,TRBV2,ASSEVPYEQY
TRBJ2-7,TRBV7-3,ASSWGQVPSGKQY
TRBJ2-3,TRBV6-2/TRBV6-3,ASSYSKEWGDTQY
TRBJ1-1,TRBV18,ASSPTGMNTEAF
TRBJ2-3,TRBV7-3,ASSLTGGNTDTQY